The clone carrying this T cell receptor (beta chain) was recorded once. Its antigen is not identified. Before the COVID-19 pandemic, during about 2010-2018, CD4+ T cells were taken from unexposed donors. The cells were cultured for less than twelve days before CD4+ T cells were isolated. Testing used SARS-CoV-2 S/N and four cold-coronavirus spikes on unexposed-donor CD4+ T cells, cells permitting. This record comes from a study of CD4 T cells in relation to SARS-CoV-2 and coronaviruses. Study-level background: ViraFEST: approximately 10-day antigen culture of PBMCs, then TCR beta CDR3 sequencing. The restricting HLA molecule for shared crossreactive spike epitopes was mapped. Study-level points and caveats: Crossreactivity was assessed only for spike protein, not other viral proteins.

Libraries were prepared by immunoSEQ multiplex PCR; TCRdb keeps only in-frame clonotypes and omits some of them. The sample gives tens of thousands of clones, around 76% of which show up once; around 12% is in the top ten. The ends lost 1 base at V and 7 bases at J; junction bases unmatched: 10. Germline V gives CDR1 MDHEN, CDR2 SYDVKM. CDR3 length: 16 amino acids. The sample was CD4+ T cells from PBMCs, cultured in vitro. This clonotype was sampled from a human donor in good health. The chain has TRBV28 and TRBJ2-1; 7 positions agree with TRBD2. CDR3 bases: TGTGCCAGCAGTTTATTAGCCGGGAGGAGGATGAATGAGCAGTTCTTC. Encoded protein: CASSLLAGRRMNEQFF. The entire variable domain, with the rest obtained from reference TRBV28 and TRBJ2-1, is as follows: DVKVTQSSRYLVKRTGEKVFLECVQDMDHENMFWYRQDPGLGLRLIYFSYDVKMKEKGDIPEGYSVSREKKERFSLILESASTNQTSMYLCASSLLAGRRMNEQFFGPGTRLTVL.